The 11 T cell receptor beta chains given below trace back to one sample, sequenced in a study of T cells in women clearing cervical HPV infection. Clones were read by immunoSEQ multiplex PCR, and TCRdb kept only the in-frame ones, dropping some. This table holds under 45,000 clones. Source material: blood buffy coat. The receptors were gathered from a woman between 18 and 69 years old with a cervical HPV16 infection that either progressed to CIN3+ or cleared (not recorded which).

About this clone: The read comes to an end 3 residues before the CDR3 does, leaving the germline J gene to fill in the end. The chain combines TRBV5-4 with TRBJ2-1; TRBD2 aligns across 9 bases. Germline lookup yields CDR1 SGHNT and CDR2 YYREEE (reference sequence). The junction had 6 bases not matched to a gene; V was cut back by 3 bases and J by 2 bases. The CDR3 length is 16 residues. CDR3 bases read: TGTGCCAGCAGCTCAGGGACTAGCAGGACCTACAATGAG. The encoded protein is CASSSGTSRTYNE. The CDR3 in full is CASSSGTSRTYNEQFF. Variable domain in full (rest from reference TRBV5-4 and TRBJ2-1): ETGVTQSPTHLIKTRGQQVTLRCSSQSGHNTVSWYQQALGQGPQFIFQYYREEENGRGNFPPRFSGLQFPNYSSELNVNALELDDSALYLCASSSGTSRTYNEQFFGPGTRLTVL.

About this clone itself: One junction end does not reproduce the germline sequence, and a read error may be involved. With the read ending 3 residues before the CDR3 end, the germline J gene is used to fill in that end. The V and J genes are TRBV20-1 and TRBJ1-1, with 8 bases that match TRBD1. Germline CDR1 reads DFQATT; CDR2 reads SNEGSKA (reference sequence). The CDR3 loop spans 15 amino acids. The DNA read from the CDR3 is TGCAGTGCTAGAAGACCGGGACAGGAGCTAACTGGA. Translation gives CSARRPGQELTG. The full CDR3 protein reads CSARRPGQELTGAFF.

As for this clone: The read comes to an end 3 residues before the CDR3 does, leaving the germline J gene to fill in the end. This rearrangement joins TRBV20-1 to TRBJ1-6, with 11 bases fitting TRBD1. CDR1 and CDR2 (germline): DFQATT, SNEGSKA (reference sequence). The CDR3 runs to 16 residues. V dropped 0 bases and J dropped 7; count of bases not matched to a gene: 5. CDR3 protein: CSARDFRDRGNSPLHF. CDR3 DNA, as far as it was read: TGCAGTGCTAGAGATTTTAGGGACAGGGGGAATTCACCC.

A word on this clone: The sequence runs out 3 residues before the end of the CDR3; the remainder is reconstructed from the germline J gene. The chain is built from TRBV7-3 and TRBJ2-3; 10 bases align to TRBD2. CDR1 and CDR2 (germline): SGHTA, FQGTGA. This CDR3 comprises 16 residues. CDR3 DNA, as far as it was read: TGTGCCAGCAGCTCTGGACTAGCGGAAGGACAAGAGACG. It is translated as CASSSGLAEGQET. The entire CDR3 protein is CASSSGLAEGQETQYF. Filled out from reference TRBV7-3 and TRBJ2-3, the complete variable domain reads GAGVSQTPSNKVTEKGKYVELRCDPISGHTALYWYRQSLGQGPEFLIYFQGTGAADDSGLPNDRFFAVRPEGSVSTLKIQRTERGDSAVYLCASSSGLAEGQETQYFGPGTRLTVL.

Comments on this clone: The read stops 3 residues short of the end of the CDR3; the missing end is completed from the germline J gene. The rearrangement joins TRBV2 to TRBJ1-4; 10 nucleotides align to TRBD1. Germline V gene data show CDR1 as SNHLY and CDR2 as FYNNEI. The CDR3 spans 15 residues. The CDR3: CASSGDRGIGSPLFF. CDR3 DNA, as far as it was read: TGTGCCAGCAGTGGGGACAGGGGAATTGGTTCACCA.

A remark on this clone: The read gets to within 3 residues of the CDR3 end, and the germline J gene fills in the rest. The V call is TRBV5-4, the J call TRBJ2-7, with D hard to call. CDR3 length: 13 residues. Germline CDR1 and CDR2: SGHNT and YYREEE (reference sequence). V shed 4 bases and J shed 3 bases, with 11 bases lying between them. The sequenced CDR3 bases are TGTGCCAGCAGCAGTAACACGGGCTACGAG. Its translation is CASSSNTGYE. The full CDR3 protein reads CASSSNTGYEQYF.

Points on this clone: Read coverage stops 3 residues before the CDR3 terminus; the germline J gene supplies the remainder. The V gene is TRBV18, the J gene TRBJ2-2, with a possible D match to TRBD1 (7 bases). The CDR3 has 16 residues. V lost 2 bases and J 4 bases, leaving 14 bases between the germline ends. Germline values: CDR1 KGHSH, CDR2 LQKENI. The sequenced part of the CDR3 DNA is TGTGCCAGCTCACCAGCCCCCCAGGGGGGCACCGGGGAG. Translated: CASSPAPQGGTGE. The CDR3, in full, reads CASSPAPQGGTGELFF.

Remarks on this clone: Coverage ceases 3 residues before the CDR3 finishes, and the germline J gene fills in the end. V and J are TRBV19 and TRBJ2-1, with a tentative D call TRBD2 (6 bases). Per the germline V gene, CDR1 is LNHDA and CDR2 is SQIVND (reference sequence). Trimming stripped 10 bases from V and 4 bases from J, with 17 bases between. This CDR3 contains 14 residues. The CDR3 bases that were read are TGTGCCACCAGGAGCGGGCGGGGTTACAATGAG. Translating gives CATRSGRGYNE. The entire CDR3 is CATRSGRGYNEQFF.

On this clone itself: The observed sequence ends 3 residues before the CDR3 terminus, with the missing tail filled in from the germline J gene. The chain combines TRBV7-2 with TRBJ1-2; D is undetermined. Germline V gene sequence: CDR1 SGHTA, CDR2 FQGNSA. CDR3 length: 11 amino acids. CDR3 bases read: TGTGCCACCGAGCGGGTAGATACC. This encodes CATERVDT. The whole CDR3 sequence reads CATERVDTYTF.

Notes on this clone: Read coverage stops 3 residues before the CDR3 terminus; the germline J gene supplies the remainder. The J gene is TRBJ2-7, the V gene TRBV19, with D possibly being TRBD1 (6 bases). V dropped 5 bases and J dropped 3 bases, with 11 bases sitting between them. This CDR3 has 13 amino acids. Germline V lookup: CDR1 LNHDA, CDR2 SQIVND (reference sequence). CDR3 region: CASSLRGFYEQYF. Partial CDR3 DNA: TGTGCCAGTAGTCTCAGGGGATTCTACGAG. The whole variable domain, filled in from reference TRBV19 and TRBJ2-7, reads DGGITQSPKYLFRKEGQNVTLSCEQNLNHDAMYWYRQDPGQGLRLIYYSQIVNDFQKGDIAEGYSVSREKKESFPLTVTSAQKNPTAFYLCASSLRGFYEQYFGPGTRLTVT.

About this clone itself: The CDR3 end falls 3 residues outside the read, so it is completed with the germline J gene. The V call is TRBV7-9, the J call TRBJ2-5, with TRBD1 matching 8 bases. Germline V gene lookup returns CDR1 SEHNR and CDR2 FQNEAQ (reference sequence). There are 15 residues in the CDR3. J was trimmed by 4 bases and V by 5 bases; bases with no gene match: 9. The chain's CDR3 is CASSGGDRGGETQYF. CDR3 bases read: TGTGCCAGCAGCGGGGGAGACAGGGGTGGAGAGACC.